A selection of T cell receptor beta chains follows, all from one sample in a study of blood T cell repertoires in COVID-19. Libraries were prepared by immunoSEQ multiplex PCR; TCRdb keeps only in-frame clonotypes and omits some of them. This repertoire shows roughly 250,000 clones, around 82% found once; its top ten account for approximately 14%. Sequenced sample: peripheral blood. The receptors derive from a person aged 70 to 79 with COVID-19, enrolled during active disease. CDR3s include the opening cysteine and the closing phenylalanine or tryptophan. The D gene is left open where the match is weak. Clone size is given for some rows only: seen once, a few or many times, or a class if the clone is expanded.

d_gene: .; abundance: .; j_gene: TRBJ1-2; v_gene: TRBV2; CDR3aa: CASSDLATKNGYTF; CDR3nt: TGTGCCAGCAGTGATTTGGCGACTAAAAATGGCTACACCTTC
d_gene: .; abundance: .; j_gene: TRBJ2-1; v_gene: TRBV3-1/TRBV3-2; CDR3aa: CASSQTGTSYNEQFF; CDR3nt: TGTGCCAGCAGCCAAACCGGGACTTCCTACAATGAGCAGTTCTTC
d_gene: TRBD1; abundance: .; j_gene: TRBJ1-1; v_gene: TRBV7-9; CDR3aa: CASSPGQGGLNTEAFF; CDR3nt: TGTGCCAGCAGCCCGGGACAGGGAGGGTTGAACACTGAAGCTTTCTTT
d_gene: .; abundance: .; j_gene: TRBJ1-2; v_gene: TRBV7-2; CDR3aa: CASSLGSGLFDGYTF; CDR3nt: TGTGCCAGCAGCTTAGGGAGTGGCCTATTCGATGGCTACACCTTC
d_gene: .; abundance: .; j_gene: TRBJ2-7; v_gene: TRBV10-2; CDR3aa: CASSAGNRYEQYF; CDR3nt: TGCGCCAGCAGTGCAGGGAACCGTTACGAGCAGTACTTC
d_gene: .; abundance: .; j_gene: TRBJ2-7; v_gene: TRBV18; CDR3aa: CASSPGRGGHEQYF; CDR3nt: TGTGCCAGCTCACCGGGAAGGGGGGGCCACGAGCAGTACTTC
d_gene: .; abundance: .; j_gene: TRBJ2-2; v_gene: TRBV5-8; CDR3aa: CASSSGDRTGELFF; CDR3nt: TGTGCCAGCAGTTCGGGAGACAGAACCGGGGAGCTGTTTTTT
d_gene: .; abundance: .; j_gene: TRBJ2-3; v_gene: TRBV11-2; CDR3aa: CASSLEVASTDTQYF; CDR3nt: TGTGCCAGCAGCTTGGAAGTAGCTAGCACAGATACGCAGTATTTT
d_gene: TRBD2; abundance: .; j_gene: TRBJ2-7; v_gene: TRBV19; CDR3aa: CASTGSGIYEQYF; CDR3nt: TGTGCCAGTACGGGTAGCGGGATCTACGAGCAGTACTTC
d_gene: TRBD2; abundance: .; j_gene: TRBJ2-7; v_gene: TRBV4-1; CDR3aa: CASSQASGGTYEQYF; CDR3nt: TGCGCCAGCAGCCAAGCTAGCGGGGGGACCTACGAGCAGTACTTC
d_gene: TRBD1; abundance: once; j_gene: TRBJ2-7; v_gene: TRBV4-3; CDR3aa: CASSRTGSYEQYF; CDR3nt: TGCGCCAGCAGCCGGACAGGCTCCTACGAGCAGTACTTC
d_gene: TRBD1; abundance: .; j_gene: TRBJ2-2; v_gene: TRBV6-5; CDR3aa: CASRRDRDTGELFF; CDR3nt: TGTGCCAGCAGGAGAGACAGGGACACCGGGGAGCTGTTTTTT
d_gene: .; abundance: .; j_gene: TRBJ1-1; v_gene: TRBV6-2/TRBV6-3; CDR3aa: CASSYVSEAFF; CDR3nt: TGTGCCAGCAGTTACGTATCTGAAGCTTTCTTT
d_gene: TRBD1; abundance: .; j_gene: TRBJ1-5; v_gene: TRBV19; CDR3aa: CASGGGRGGSQPQHF; CDR3nt: TGTGCCAGTGGAGGGGGCAGGGGAGGTAGTCAGCCCCAGCATTTT
d_gene: .; abundance: .; j_gene: TRBJ2-7; v_gene: TRBV14; CDR3aa: CASRKGGREQYF; CDR3nt: TGTGCCAGCCGAAAAGGAGGGCGCGAGCAGTACTTC
d_gene: .; abundance: .; j_gene: TRBJ2-5; v_gene: TRBV19; CDR3aa: CASSGSGPETQYF; CDR3nt: TGTGCCAGTAGTGGTTCGGGTCCGGAGACCCAGTACTTC
d_gene: .; abundance: .; j_gene: TRBJ2-1; v_gene: TRBV21-1; CDR3aa: CASSKRTEGSEQFF; CDR3nt: TGTGCCAGCAGCAAGAGAACGGAGGGTAGCGAGCAGTTCTTC
d_gene: .; abundance: .; j_gene: TRBJ2-5; v_gene: TRBV5-1; CDR3aa: CASSLDVGRGETQYF; CDR3nt: TGCGCCAGCAGCTTGGACGTGGGTCGGGGGGAGACCCAGTACTTC
d_gene: .; abundance: .; j_gene: TRBJ1-5; v_gene: TRBV19; CDR3aa: CASRNREGYQPQHF; CDR3nt: TGTGCCAGTAGAAACAGGGAGGGGTATCAGCCCCAGCATTTT
d_gene: TRBD1; abundance: .; j_gene: TRBJ1-1; v_gene: TRBV2; CDR3aa: CASRDRGYYAEAFF; CDR3nt: TGTGCCAGCAGGGACAGGGGCTATTACGCTGAAGCTTTCTTT
d_gene: TRBD1; abundance: .; j_gene: TRBJ1-2; v_gene: TRBV28; CDR3aa: CASSLDRTGGGYTF; CDR3nt: TGTGCCAGCAGTCTTGACCGGACAGGCGGTGGCTACACCTTC
d_gene: .; abundance: .; j_gene: TRBJ2-1; v_gene: TRBV5-1; CDR3aa: CASSLAQSYNEQFF; CDR3nt: TGCGCCAGCAGCTTGGCTCAGTCCTACAATGAGCAGTTCTTC
d_gene: .; abundance: .; j_gene: TRBJ2-3; v_gene: TRBV28; CDR3aa: CASSSPPGTQYF; CDR3nt: TGTGCCAGCAGCTCACCACCCGGTACGCAGTATTTT
d_gene: .; abundance: .; j_gene: TRBJ2-5; v_gene: TRBV12-1; CDR3aa: CASSASGTGDQETQYF; CDR3nt: TGTGCCAGCAGCGCATCCGGGACAGGGGATCAAGAGACCCAGTACTTC
d_gene: .; abundance: few; j_gene: TRBJ1-2; v_gene: TRBV11-2; CDR3aa: CASSPRNYGYTF; CDR3nt: TGTGCCAGCAGCCCTCGTAACTATGGCTACACCTTC
d_gene: .; abundance: .; j_gene: TRBJ2-3; v_gene: TRBV10-3; CDR3aa: CAISAGQDSDTQYF; CDR3nt: TGTGCCATCAGTGCTGGGCAGGACTCAGATACGCAGTATTTT
d_gene: .; abundance: .; j_gene: TRBJ2-7; v_gene: TRBV21-1; CDR3aa: CASSKREWQYF; CDR3nt: TGTGCCAGCAGCAAACGGGAGTGGCAGTACTTC
d_gene: .; abundance: once; j_gene: TRBJ2-1; v_gene: TRBV27; CDR3aa: CASSLYGWGDSLSNEQFF; CDR3nt: TGTGCCAGCAGTTTATATGGATGGGGGGACAGTCTTAGCAATGAGCAGTTCTTC
d_gene: TRBD2; abundance: .; j_gene: TRBJ2-5; v_gene: TRBV28; CDR3aa: CASNRGGIQETQYF; CDR3nt: TGTGCCAGCAACCGGGGGGGAATACAAGAGACCCAGTACTTC
d_gene: .; abundance: .; j_gene: TRBJ1-1; v_gene: TRBV7-2; CDR3aa: CASSVNINTEAFF; CDR3nt: TGTGCCAGCAGCGTCAACATTAACACTGAAGCTTTCTTT
d_gene: TRBD1; abundance: .; j_gene: TRBJ2-5; v_gene: TRBV6-5; CDR3aa: CASSYSTGEETQYF; CDR3nt: TGTGCCAGCAGTTACTCGACAGGGGAAGAGACCCAGTACTTC
d_gene: TRBD2; abundance: .; j_gene: TRBJ2-1; v_gene: TRBV19; CDR3aa: CASSIVWLAGNEQFF; CDR3nt: TGTGCCAGTAGTATAGTTTGGCTAGCGGGCAATGAGCAGTTCTTC
d_gene: TRBD2; abundance: .; j_gene: TRBJ2-3; v_gene: TRBV6-2/TRBV6-3; CDR3aa: CASSTPGTSGSYTQYF; CDR3nt: TGTGCCAGCAGCACCCCCGGGACTAGCGGGAGCTATACGCAGTATTTT
d_gene: .; abundance: once; j_gene: TRBJ1-6; v_gene: TRBV7-2; CDR3aa: CAGPQINSPLHF; CDR3nt: TGTGCCGGCCCTCAAATTAATTCACCCCTCCACTTT
d_gene: TRBD1; abundance: once; j_gene: TRBJ1-6; v_gene: TRBV7-9; CDR3aa: CASSLEQGNSPLHF; CDR3nt: TGTGCCAGCAGTTTGGAACAGGGGAATTCACCCCTCCACTTT
d_gene: .; abundance: .; j_gene: TRBJ2-2; v_gene: TRBV9; CDR3aa: CASSVYSNTGELFF; CDR3nt: TGTGCCAGCAGCGTCTACTCGAACACCGGGGAGCTGTTTTTT
d_gene: TRBD2; abundance: .; j_gene: TRBJ2-5; v_gene: TRBV19; CDR3aa: CASRGRLAGDQETQYF; CDR3nt: TGTGCCAGTAGGGGTAGACTAGCGGGAGATCAAGAGACCCAGTACTTC
d_gene: .; abundance: .; j_gene: TRBJ2-5; v_gene: TRBV14; CDR3aa: CASSQRRAVKETQYF; CDR3nt: TGTGCCAGCAGCCAAAGGCGGGCAGTCAAAGAGACCCAGTACTTC
d_gene: TRBD1; abundance: .; j_gene: TRBJ1-1; v_gene: TRBV18; CDR3aa: CASSPQTGGTGEAFF; CDR3nt: TGTGCCAGCTCACCCCAAACAGGGGGCACAGGTGAAGCTTTCTTT
d_gene: .; abundance: .; j_gene: TRBJ2-2; v_gene: TRBV6-5; CDR3aa: CASGQLNTGELFF; CDR3nt: TGTGCCAGCGGACAGCTGAACACCGGGGAGCTGTTTTTT
d_gene: .; abundance: .; j_gene: TRBJ1-4; v_gene: TRBV14; CDR3aa: CASSNSDRPSNEKLFF; CDR3nt: TGTGCCAGCAGCAACTCGGACAGACCTAGTAATGAAAAACTGTTTTTT
d_gene: .; abundance: .; j_gene: TRBJ1-1; v_gene: TRBV12-5; CDR3aa: CASGSAGLNTEAFF; CDR3nt: TGTGCTAGTGGTTCCGCAGGGTTGAACACTGAAGCTTTCTTT
d_gene: TRBD2; abundance: .; j_gene: TRBJ2-7; v_gene: TRBV4-2; CDR3aa: CASSQAPGASGRYAYEQYF; CDR3nt: TGTGCCAGCAGCCAAGCTCCCGGGGCTAGCGGGAGATATGCATACGAGCAGTACTTC
d_gene: TRBD1; abundance: .; j_gene: TRBJ1-1; v_gene: TRBV7-9; CDR3aa: CASSLESDRERAFF; CDR3nt: TGTGCCAGCAGCTTAGAGTCTGACAGGGAACGCGCTTTCTTT